This TCR beta chain was sequenced during a study of shared clonotypes between healthy human individuals. Naive CD8 cells lacked CD45RO and underwent positive selection for CCR7, leaving out terminally differentiated effector memory CD45RA+ cells. This CDR3 contains 13 residues. The V and J ends lost 4 bases and 4 bases respectively, with 11 bases between them. Germline V lookup: CDR1 SGHRS, CDR2 YFSETQ. The repertoire was sequenced with immunoSEQ multiplex PCR; TCRdb's copy has only in-frame clones and lacks some. The table shows about 1.9 million clones, with 93% occurring only once. The rearrangement links TRBV5-1 to TRBJ1-1, with TRBD1 as a possible D gene (6 bases). The sample consisted of naive CD8+ T cells from PBMCs. This TCR was sampled from a man in his late teens or twenties in good health. Some clones in this sample may be carry-over from other donors' samples. CDR3 sequence: CASSVGALTEAFF. For the CDR3, the DNA is TGCGCCAGCAGCGTGGGGGCCCTCACTGAAGCTTTCTTT.